This TCR beta chain originates from a study of blood T cell repertoires in COVID-19 (dated by TCRdb to 2018 to 2021). Context from the whole study: Samples from collaborators originated in the United States, Italy and Spain and spanned both the acute and convalescent phases of COVID-19. The prospective study material was composed of cDNA or gDNA derived from T cells, B-cell-depleted T cells, or PBMCs. The dataset comprised deeply sampled blood TCRbeta repertoires from subjects exposed to, actively infected with, or recovered from COVID-19. A freely available public database, intended as a resource for researchers studying the immune response to SARS-CoV-2, is where the repertoires were released. The samples were drawn from the first 160 participants of the ongoing ImmuneRACE study and from 950 to 1,500 subjects provided by 6 global collaborators. The sample metadata nearly always contained a de-identified subject ID, COVID-19 status, age in years and sex. Where available, HLA class I and class II types were taken from metadata supplied by the sample provider and were not determined by assay-based typing.

Deletion took 3 bases off V and 1 base off J, with a span of 10 bases between the germline ends. The CDR3 covers 14 residues, taking in both the cysteine and the phenylalanine. The read is trimmed to its CDR3 DNA, 42 bases read in frame from base 1. The CDR1 and CDR2 encoded by the germline V gene are SGHAT and FQNNGV. Worth noting for this clone: Its antigen target is currently unknown. Per-base qualities were not stored, and no clone one base away is much larger.

Points the paper makes about the study in general: How much clinical and demographic metadata was included differed by source and by participant, and the metadata was provided uncurated.

TCRbeta CDR3 regions were amplified from genomic DNA by means of the immunoSEQ Assay, a bias-controlled multiplex PCR. Per the authors' processing: Within the assay, amplification of reference gene primers was used to estimate how many nucleated cells each sample contained. Sequence reads were collapsed and filtered to measure the absolute abundance of every unique TCRbeta CDR3 rearrangement. Productive Simpson clonality was computed per sample as the square root of Simpson's diversity index over productive rearrangements. This is the immuneACCESS table as TCRdb keeps it, with only in-frame sequences that have V and J called. A part of the clones is gone; compared with another copy, unresolved V genes explain less than half, and the rest is unexplained. V, J and clone size were drawn from that table, and D and trimming were deduced from the DNA. The sample contains 230,000 or so clones, over 75% of them found a single time. The ten largest clones take up 1.9% of the sample.

Collaborating institutions collected whole blood in K2EDTA tubes following their own protocols. For TCRbeta analysis, collaborator samples were shipped as frozen whole blood, as isolated PBMCs, or as DNA extracted from either sample type. The TCR was taken from a man aged 40-55 years with active or convalescent COVID-19. The sequenced sample consisted of peripheral blood. In this chain, TRBV11-2 is recombined with TRBJ2-7; 6 matching bases give a weak D call of TRBD2. The CDR3 region has the sequence CASSFYGGSYEQYF. Read as DNA, the sequence is TGTGCCAGCAGCTTTTATGGGGGGTCCTACGAGCAGTACTTC.